This T cell receptor (beta chain) came from a study of early T cells in non-severe SARS-CoV-2 infection. Study-level background: Whole-blood bulk RNA, unsorted, was sequenced, and chains were unpaired.

This clonotype was seen ten or more times. V gave up 5 bases and J gave up 6 bases; unmatched junction bases: 15. The CDR3 runs 17 residues. The germline gives CDR1 SGHAT, CDR2 FQNNGV. Separate cDNA molecules each had unique molecular identifiers attached to them. TCRdb used MiXCR to reprocess the 5' RACE reads, holding one entry per CDR3 protein. The sample lists about 110,000 distinct CDR3 sequences; over 10% were seen once. The material sequenced was whole blood. V and J are TRBV11-2 and TRBJ2-1; 8 bases match TRBD1. This TCR was recovered from an adult who was a healthcare worker with PCR-confirmed SARS-CoV-2 infection or an uninfected control (not recorded which). CDR3 DNA: TGTGCCAGCAGCCCCACGGGGACAGGCGGCCCCAGCAATGAGCAGTTCTTC. This sequence encodes CASSPTGTGGPSNEQFF. Drawing the rest from reference TRBV11-2 and TRBJ2-1, the complete variable domain is EAGVAQSPRYKIIEKRQSVAFWCNPISGHATLYWYQQILGQGPKLLIQFQNNGVVDDSQLPKDRFSAERLKGVDSTLKIQPAKLEDSAVYLCASSPTGTGGPSNEQFFGPGTRLTVL.